This T cell receptor (beta chain) was identified in a study of OX40 agonist ivuxolimab in advanced cancers. Sequencing used immunoSEQ multiplex PCR; TCRdb keeps in-frame clones, though not all of them. In the table there are roughly 75,000 clones, about 89% of which are singletons. The CDR3 is 14 amino acids. The V end was cut by 0 bases, the J end by 2 bases, with 9 bases between. The sequence derives from an adult with an advanced solid tumor such as melanoma, head and neck, liver or kidney cancer. The V gene is TRBV5-3, the J gene TRBJ2-7; possibly TRBD1 for D (5 bases). TRBV5-3 is marked as an open reading frame, function uncertain. The sequences come from CD4+ or CD8+ T cells sorted from blood, collected in a trial of the OX40 agonist ivuxolimab. The CDR3 loop reads CARSLVQGTYEQYF. The CDR3 DNA is TGTGCCAGAAGCTTGGTTCAGGGAACCTACGAGCAGTACTTC.